The 30 T cell receptor beta chains presented below share a single source sample, sequenced in a study of CD8 T cells in acute hepatitis C reinfection. The time point here: naive CD8 control sorted from an acute-time-point sample. Sequencing was performed with immunoSEQ multiplex PCR; in TCRdb, only in-frame clones are kept and a portion is missing. The data hold approximately 40,000 clones, with 80% to 90% observed a single time. Sequenced: naive CD8+ T cells from PBMCs. These receptors came from a woman aged 18 to 35 who spontaneously cleared hepatitis C infection.

This chain connects TRBV27 to TRBJ1-1, with D possibly matching TRBD1 (5 bases). The CDR3 has 11 amino acids. Germline CDR1 MNHEY, CDR2 SMNVEV (reference sequence). V was trimmed by 7 bases and J by 7 bases, leaving 10 bases between them. The CDR3 is CASKKGNEAFF. The CDR3 DNA sequence: TGTGCCAGCAAAAAGGGGAATGAAGCTTTCTTT.

This sequence joins TRBV18 and TRBJ1-5; 12 bases align to TRBD1. Germline V gene data show CDR1 as KGHSH and CDR2 as LQKENI. J was trimmed by 3 bases and V by 3 bases; bases with no gene match: 3. This CDR3 comprises 16 residues. CDR3 sequence reads: CASSPGQGAPNQPQHF. CDR3 DNA: TGTGCCAGCTCACCGGGACAGGGGGCTCCCAATCAGCCCCAGCATTTT.

The V and J genes are TRBV7-6 and TRBJ2-2; 8 nucleotides line up with TRBD1. From germline, CDR1 is SGHVS and CDR2 FNYEAQ. V was pared by 5 bases and J by 7 bases, with 6 bases of the junction left unmatched. CDR3 size: 14 residues. CDR3 residues: CASSTRGPDGELFF. The DNA for the CDR3 is TGTGCCAGCAGCACCAGGGGGCCTGACGGGGAGCTGTTTTTT.

This chain connects TRBV6-6 to TRBJ1-1, with D possibly matching TRBD1 (6 bases). Trimming removed 5 bases from V and 10 bases from J, with 17 bases in between. This CDR3 is 13 amino acids long. Germline values: CDR1 MNHNY, CDR2 SVGAGI (reference sequence). The CDR3, as DNA: TGTGCCAGCAGTGCAACAGGGCCGGAGGGAGCTTTCTTT. Translated, it gives CASSATGPEGAFF.

This clone came up once. The chain is built from TRBV15 and TRBJ2-5; 8 nucleotides agree with TRBD2. Unmatched junction bases numbered 6, after V lost 3 bases and J lost 3 bases. CDR1 is LNHNV and CDR2 is YYDKDF in the germline V gene (reference sequence). This CDR3 is built from 15 residues. CDR3 loop: CATSSAKLAEETQYF. For the CDR3, the DNA is TGTGCCACCAGCAGTGCGAAACTAGCGGAAGAGACCCAGTACTTC.

The CDR3 DNA is TGTGCCAGCAGCTCCACCAGGGGAACAGATACGCAGTATTTT. Its translation is CASSSTRGTDTQYF. V usage is TRBV7-9 and J usage is TRBJ2-3; possibly TRBD1 for D (6 bases). Trimming took off 4 bases at V and 3 bases at J, with 11 bases between the two ends. Germline CDR1 reads SEHNR; CDR2 reads FQNEAQ (reference sequence). The CDR3 runs to 14 residues. Filled out from reference TRBV7-9 and TRBJ2-3, the complete variable domain reads DTGVSQNPRHKITKRGQNVTFRCDPISEHNRLYWYRQTLGQGPEFLTYFQNEAQLEKSRLLSDRFSAERPKGSFSTLEIQRTEQGDSAMYLCASSSTRGTDTQYFGPGTRLTVL.

The chain is built from TRBV9 and TRBJ2-5; 8 bases line up with TRBD2. This CDR3 is built from 15 residues. Looked up from germline, CDR1 is SGDLS and CDR2 is YYNGEE. Unmatched junction bases numbered 7, after V lost 2 bases and J lost 4 bases. As DNA, the CDR3 is TGTGCCAGCAGCGTCACTAGCGGACAAGGAGAGACCCAGTACTTC. Residues: CASSVTSGQGETQYF.

Turning to this clone: Other DNA sequences in this specimen translate into the identical CDR3. The chain combines TRBV19 with TRBJ2-2; D remains unclear. V lost 2 bases to trimming and J lost 3 bases, with 1 base between them. Germline-derived CDR1 and CDR2 are LNHDA and SQIVND (reference sequence). This CDR3 spans 12 amino acids. CDR3 coding DNA: TGTGCCAGTAGTATATACACCGGGGAGCTGTTTTTT. Translating it yields CASSIYTGELFF.

This chain joins TRBV7-9 and TRBJ2-7, with TRBD1 identical over 7 bases. Looked up from germline, CDR1 is SEHNR and CDR2 is FQNEAQ (reference sequence). The CDR3 is 17 residues long. J was trimmed by 2 bases and V by 1 base; bases with no gene match: 11. In DNA form, the CDR3 reads TGTGCCAGCAGCTTAGAGTTCGTTGGGACAGAGACCTACGAGCAGTACTTC. Residues: CASSLEFVGTETYEQYF.

This clone occurred once. CDR3 amino acids: CASSYREETQYF. In nucleotides, the CDR3 is TGCGCCAGCAGCTACAGGGAAGAGACCCAGTACTTC. The genes are TRBV5-1 and TRBJ2-5, with D possibly TRBD1 on 6 matching bases. The CDR3 has 12 amino acids. The germline CDR1 and CDR2 sequences are SGHRS and YFSETQ. With 3 bases removed from V and 3 bases from J, the gap between germline ends came to 6 bases. The full variable domain, its missing parts supplied by reference TRBV5-1 and TRBJ2-5, is KAGVTQTPRYLIKTRGQQVTLSCSPISGHRSVSWYQQTPGQGLQFLFEYFSETQRNKGNFPGRFSGRQFSNSRSEMNVSTLELGDSALYLCASSYREETQYFGPGTRLLVL.

This clone appeared a single time. V usage is TRBV9 and J usage is TRBJ2-5, with D perhaps given as TRBD1 or TRBD2 (5 bases each). This CDR3 region has 16 residues. Germline V gene data show CDR1 as SGDLS and CDR2 as YYNGEE. Deletions cut 3 bases from V and 5 bases from J, with 20 bases between. In nucleotides, the CDR3 is TGTGCCAGCAGCGGTGAAACCGGGACCTTGGACGAGACCCAGTACTTC. Its translation is CASSGETGTLDETQYF.

V gene TRBV7-9 combines with J gene TRBJ2-5; 8 bases are a match to TRBD2. The CDR3 totals 14 residues. CDR1 and CDR2 (germline): SEHNR, FQNEAQ (reference sequence). The trim removed 7 bases at V and 5 bases at J, leaving 9 bases unmatched. The CDR3: CASIDAGGGETQYF. The CDR3 DNA reads as TGTGCCAGCATCGACGCGGGGGGAGGCGAGACCCAGTACTTC.

The chain uses TRBV14 and TRBJ2-7; the D gene is possibly TRBD2 (5 bases). The germline V gene encodes CDR1 SGHDN and CDR2 FVKESK. This CDR3 contains 16 residues. V lost 1 base and J 2 bases, leaving 15 bases between the germline ends. In DNA form, the CDR3 reads TGTGCCAGCAGCCAAGTGGGCATGTGGAGGACCTACGAGCAGTACTTC. Amino acids: CASSQVGMWRTYEQYF.

CDR3 DNA sequence: TGTGCCAGCAGTTTAGTCGGAACCTACGAGCAGTACTTC. This codes for CASSLVGTYEQYF. The V and J genes are TRBV27 and TRBJ2-7; no clear D gene. The V end was cut by 2 bases, the J end by 2 bases, with 7 bases between. CDR1 is MNHEY and CDR2 is SMNVEV in the germline V gene (reference sequence). This CDR3 is built from 13 residues.

Only one count was recorded for this clone. The V gene is TRBV7-8, the J gene TRBJ2-1; 13 nucleotides align to TRBD2. The V gene's germline CDR1 is SGHVS and CDR2 FQNEAQ. The CDR3 has 16 residues. Trimming at V came to 5 bases and at J to 6 bases, leaving 7 bases not matched to a gene. CDR3 sequence: CASSREGLAGVNEQFF. The CDR3 nucleotides are TGTGCCAGCAGCAGAGAAGGACTAGCGGGAGTCAATGAGCAGTTCTTC.

The CDR3: CATYGPADSGANVLTF. The CDR3 DNA is TGTGCCACTTATGGGCCTGCAGACTCTGGGGCCAACGTCCTGACTTTC. The chain carries TRBV2 and TRBJ2-6; D is ambiguous. V lost 10 bases and J 0 bases, leaving 16 bases between the germline ends. The CDR3 runs to 16 residues. Looked up from germline, CDR1 is SNHLY and CDR2 is FYNNEI.

This clone was detected once. The DNA for the CDR3 is TGTGCCAGCAGTTCGAAAGCGGGAGGCCTGCTGAATGAGCAGTACTTC. Translating gives CASSSKAGGLLNEQYF. V is TRBV27 and J is TRBJ2-7; 9 bases match TRBD2. Germline V gene sequence: CDR1 MNHEY, CDR2 SMNVEV (reference sequence). CDR3 length: 16 residues. The J segment lost 7 bases and the V segment lost 4 bases, leaving 14 bases of the junction unmatched.

The V call is TRBV27, the J call TRBJ2-3; D possibly matches TRBD1 or TRBD2 (5 bases each). The CDR3 consists of 15 residues. Germline lookup yields CDR1 MNHEY and CDR2 SMNVEV (reference sequence). Trimming removed 2 bases at V and 2 bases at J, with 11 bases between. In nucleotides, the CDR3 is TGTGCCAGCAGTTTAGGGGGACCCACCACAGATACGCAGTATTTT. Amino acids: CASSLGGPTTDTQYF.

CDR3 DNA sequence: TGTGCCAGTAGTATCGGTCTACGGGGGTACGAGCAGTACTTC. Protein: CASSIGLRGYEQYF. The genes are TRBV19 and TRBJ2-7, with TRBD2 as a possible D gene (6 bases). V was pared by 3 bases and J by 4 bases, with 13 bases between. The germline V gene has CDR1 LNHDA and CDR2 SQIVND (reference sequence). This CDR3 comprises 14 residues.

This clone was recorded only once. The chain recombines TRBV11-2 with TRBJ2-1; no clear D gene. The CDR3 spans 16 residues. CDR1 and CDR2 (germline): SGHAT, FQNNGV. V was cut by 2 bases and J by 8 bases, with 19 bases left in between. CDR3: CASSLWVARMDDEQFF. CDR3 nucleotide sequence: TGTGCCAGCAGCTTATGGGTGGCTAGGATGGACGATGAGCAGTTCTTC.

The CDR3 coding sequence is TGTGCCAGCAGACGGACCGGACTAGAAGACACCGGGGAGCTGTTTTTT. Amino acid sequence: CASRRTGLEDTGELFF. The chain is built from TRBV5-8 and TRBJ2-2, with 7 bases fitting TRBD2. CDR3 length equals 16 residues. V trimming: 5 bases; J trimming: 3 bases; junction bases outside the gene matches: 10. Per the germline V gene, CDR1 is SGHTS and CDR2 is YDEGEE.

The CDR3 DNA is TGTGCCAGCAGTTCCTCTAACAATGAGCAGTTCTTC. Translation: CASSSSNNEQFF. The chain links TRBV6-5 to TRBJ2-1; D is undetermined. CDR1 is MNHEY and CDR2 is SVGAGI in the germline V gene. V was clipped by 4 bases and J by 5 bases, with 6 bases between them. This CDR3 region has 12 residues.

The V gene is TRBV9, the J gene TRBJ2-7; 8 bases line up with TRBD1. V trimming: 4 bases; J trimming: 6 bases; junction bases outside the gene matches: 15. Germline loops: CDR1 SGDLS, CDR2 YYNGEE. The length of the CDR3 is 16 residues. CDR3 nucleotides: TGTGCCAGCAGCATCCAGGACAGGGACCTTGTGAGCGAGCAGTACTTC. Amino acid sequence: CASSIQDRDLVSEQYF.

The chain combines TRBV7-9 with TRBJ1-4; D remains ambiguous. The CDR3 is made up of 15 amino acids. Trimming left V 5 bases short and J 10 bases short, with 20 bases between. Germline CDR1 SEHNR, CDR2 FQNEAQ (reference sequence). The CDR3 DNA sequence: TGTGCCAGCAGCCAGGTGGTGGTGAAGACCGGAAAACTGTTTTTT. It is translated as CASSQVVVKTGKLFF.

As to this clone: Other DNA sequences of this sample code for an identical CDR3. CDR3 nucleotides: TGTGCCAGCAGCTTCAGGGACTCGTCCGGGGAGCTGTTTTTT. Its translation is CASSFRDSSGELFF. The chain is built from TRBV7-9 and TRBJ2-2, with a weak D call TRBD2 (6 bases). This CDR3 contains 14 residues. Germline values: CDR1 SEHNR, CDR2 FQNEAQ (reference sequence). The V end was cut by 3 bases, the J end by 6 bases, with 11 bases between.

The chain has TRBV27 and TRBJ2-1; 8 nucleotides line up with TRBD1. The CDR3 is made up of 16 amino acids. Germline-derived CDR1 and CDR2 are MNHEY and SMNVEV (reference sequence). The V gene end was trimmed by 0 bases and the J gene end by 8 bases; junction bases not matched to a gene: 9. The CDR3 loop reads CASSLSTDRGFDEQFF. The CDR3 DNA is TGTGCCAGCAGTTTATCGACTGACAGGGGCTTCGATGAGCAGTTCTTC.

The chain links TRBV7-9 to TRBJ2-7; 9 bases line up with TRBD1. Germline CDR1 SEHNR, CDR2 FQNEAQ (reference sequence). V lost 1 base, J lost 5 bases, and 12 bases stayed unmatched. The CDR3 spans 17 residues. The CDR3 reads CASSLGYLGQGSHEQYF. In nucleotides, the CDR3 is TGTGCCAGCAGCTTAGGGTACTTGGGACAGGGTTCCCACGAGCAGTACTTC. Looking up the rest from reference TRBV7-9 and TRBJ2-7 gives the full variable domain: DTGVSQNPRHKITKRGQNVTFRCDPISEHNRLYWYRQTLGQGPEFLTYFQNEAQLEKSRLLSDRFSAERPKGSFSTLEIQRTEQGDSAMYLCASSLGYLGQGSHEQYFGPGTRLTVT.

This chain connects TRBV4-1 to TRBJ2-3; D is perhaps TRBD1 (5 bases). Germline CDR1 is MGHRA and CDR2 is YSYEKL. The CDR3 has 15 residues. The ends were cut back, 3 bases at V and 2 bases at J, with 12 bases in the middle. The CDR3 protein is CASSHRQTYTDTQYF. As DNA, the CDR3 is TGCGCCAGCAGCCACCGACAGACGTACACAGATACGCAGTATTTT.

The chain links TRBV19 to TRBJ2-7, with 8 bases that match TRBD2. Germline CDR1 reads LNHDA; CDR2 reads SQIVND (reference sequence). With V trimmed by 3 bases and J by 2 bases, 6 bases remained unmatched. The length of the CDR3 is 15 residues. The CDR3 sequence is CASSMAGGSTYEQYF. In DNA, the CDR3 is TGTGCCAGTAGTATGGCGGGGGGATCAACCTACGAGCAGTACTTC.

The chain recombines TRBV6-5 with TRBJ2-1; D is ambiguous. With 0 bases removed from V and 7 bases from J, the gap between germline ends came to 10 bases. CDR1 and CDR2 (germline): MNHEY, SVGAGI. This CDR3 contains 14 residues. Written as DNA, the CDR3 is TGTGCCAGCAGTTACTCTGGGTCTGGGAATGAGCAGTTCTTC. Its protein product is CASSYSGSGNEQFF.